This TCR beta chain was identified in a study of blood T cell repertoires in COVID-19. CDR1 and CDR2 from the germline V gene are MGHRA and YSYEKL. This CDR3 contains 14 residues. J was trimmed by 5 bases and V by 4 bases; bases with no gene match: 8. TCRdb's table, derived via immunoSEQ multiplex PCR, lists solely in-frame clones and lacks some. This sample carries about 46,000 clones, around 83% of them seen once, and the ten largest clones take less than 8%. Sample: peripheral blood. This sequence was found in a man in his fifties or sixties with active COVID-19. The rearrangement uses TRBV4-1 and TRBJ2-7; TRBD1 matches at 7 bases. CDR3 DNA sequence: TGCGCCAGCAGCCCAGCGACAGGGAGCCACGAGCAGTACTTC. Translation: CASSPATGSHEQYF.